A single sample gave rise to the 3 T cell receptor beta chains below, sequenced in a study of beta chain features in type 1 diabetes. For these TCRs, the target antigens are not known. Whole-study results and caveats: Moderate yet significant TCRB CDR3 shortening was seen in Type 1 diabetes patients in all four CD4+ subsets.

Investigators reverse transcribed all isolated RNA, so they sequenced expressed TCRB transcripts. The assay was immunoSEQ multiplex PCR, and TCRdb's table has in-frame clones only and misses some. The sample lists about 650,000 clones, over 10% occurring once. Source material: naive CD4+ T cells from blood. These receptors were taken from a man aged 25 to 40 with type 1 diabetes.

The V and J genes are TRBV5-5 and TRBJ1-1, with a weak D call TRBD1 (6 bases). The germline gives CDR1 SGHKS, CDR2 YYEKEE (reference sequence). V lost 3 bases and J lost 6, with 18 bases in between. The CDR3 consists of 15 residues. Written as DNA, the CDR3 is TGTGCCAGCAGCTGGCTACAGGGCGGGGTCCCTGAAGCTTTCTTT. Translated, it gives CASSWLQGGVPEAFF.

This clone was found a few times. Other DNA sequences in this sample translate to the same CDR3. This chain connects TRBV5-1 to TRBJ2-5, with D maybe TRBD2 (6 bases). Per germline, CDR1 SGHRS and CDR2 YFSETQ. This CDR3 is 14 amino acids long. Trimming left V 4 bases short and J 2 bases short, with 12 bases between. The CDR3 protein is CASSLGGFQETQYF. As DNA, the CDR3 is TGCGCCAGCAGCCTGGGAGGCTTTCAAGAGACCCAGTACTTC.

V is TRBV6-5 and J is TRBJ2-7; 8 bases are shared with TRBD1. The trim removed 5 bases at V and 6 bases at J, leaving 3 bases unmatched. This CDR3 is built from 12 residues. Looked up from germline, CDR1 is MNHEY and CDR2 is SVGAGI. The CDR3 loop is CASSETGGEQYF. The CDR3 region has the DNA TGTGCCAGCAGTGAAACAGGGGGCGAGCAGTACTTC.